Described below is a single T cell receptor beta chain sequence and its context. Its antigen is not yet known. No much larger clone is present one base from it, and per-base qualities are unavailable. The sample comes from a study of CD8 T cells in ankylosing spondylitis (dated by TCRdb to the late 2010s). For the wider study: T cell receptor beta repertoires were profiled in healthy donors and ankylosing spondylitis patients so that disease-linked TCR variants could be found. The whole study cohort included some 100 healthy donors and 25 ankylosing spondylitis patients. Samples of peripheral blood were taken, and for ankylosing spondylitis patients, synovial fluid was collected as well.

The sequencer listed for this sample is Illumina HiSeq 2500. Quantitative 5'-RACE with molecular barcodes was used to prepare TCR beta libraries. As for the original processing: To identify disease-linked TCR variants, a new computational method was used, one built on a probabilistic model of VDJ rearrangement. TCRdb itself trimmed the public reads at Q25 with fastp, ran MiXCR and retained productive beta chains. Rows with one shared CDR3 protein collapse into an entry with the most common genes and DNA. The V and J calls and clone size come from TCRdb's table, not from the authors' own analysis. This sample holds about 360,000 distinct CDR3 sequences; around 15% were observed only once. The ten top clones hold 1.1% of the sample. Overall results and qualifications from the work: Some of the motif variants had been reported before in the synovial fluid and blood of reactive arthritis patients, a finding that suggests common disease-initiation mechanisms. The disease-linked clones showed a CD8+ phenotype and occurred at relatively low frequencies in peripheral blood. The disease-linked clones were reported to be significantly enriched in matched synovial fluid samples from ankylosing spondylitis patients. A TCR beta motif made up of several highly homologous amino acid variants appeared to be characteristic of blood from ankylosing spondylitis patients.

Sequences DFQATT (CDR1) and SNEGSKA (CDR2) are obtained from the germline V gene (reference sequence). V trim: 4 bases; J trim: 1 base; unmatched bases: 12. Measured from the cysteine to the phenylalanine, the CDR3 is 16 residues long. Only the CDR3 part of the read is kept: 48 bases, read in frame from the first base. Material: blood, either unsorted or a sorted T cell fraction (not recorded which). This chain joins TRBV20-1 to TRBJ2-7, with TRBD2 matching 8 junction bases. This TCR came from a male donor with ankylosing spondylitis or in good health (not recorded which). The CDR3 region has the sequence CSANGDKRGRSYEQYF. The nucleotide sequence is TGCAGTGCTAACGGGGACAAGCGGGGGCGTTCCTACGAGCAGTACTTC.